The rows below give T cell receptor beta chains drawn from one sample of a study of technical replicates of blood from four donors. TCRdb's copy holds only in-frame clones and misses some; the assay was immunoSEQ multiplex PCR. The table includes over 70,000 clones, more than 85% detected once. The source material was PBMCs. Source of these receptors: a human donor in good health. Some clones in this sample may be carry-over from other donors' samples. CDR3s include the opening cysteine and the closing phenylalanine or tryptophan. Fields, in order: clone size, D gene, V gene, J gene, CDR3 DNA, CDR3 protein. D genes are given only for firm matches. Size is omitted from some rows. Given values are once, few, many or a class for expanded clones.

>.|TRBD1|TRBV5-6|TRBJ1-2
TGTGCCAGCAGCGCGGACAGGGGGCTAACCTATGGCTACACCTTC
CASSADRGLTYGYTF
>.|TRBD1|TRBV9|TRBJ2-5
TGTGCCAGCAGCTTCGAGGGCCAGGGGGTTCAGACCCAGTACTTC
CASSFEGQGVQTQYF
>.|.|TRBV2|TRBJ2-7
TGTGCCAGCAGTTCCAGCTCCTACGAGCAGTACTTC
CASSSSSYEQYF
>.|TRBD2|TRBV7-2|TRBJ2-7
TGTGCCAGCAATTTTCGACTAGCGGCCGGCGAGCAGTACTTC
CASNFRLAAGEQYF
>.|TRBD1|TRBV18|TRBJ1-1
TGTGCCAGCTCACCACGGGAGGGACAGGGTGGCACTGAAGCTTTCTTT
CASSPREGQGGTEAFF
>.|TRBD2|TRBV9|TRBJ2-1
TGTGCCAGCGGTGCCAATCGGGGACTAGGGTACAATGAGCAGTTCTTC
CASGANRGLGYNEQFF
>.|.|TRBV11-2|TRBJ2-7
TGTGCCAGCAGCTTAGGCGGCGGAGCTTCCTACGAGCAGTACTTC
CASSLGGGASYEQYF
>.|TRBD2|TRBV7-9|TRBJ2-1
TGTGCCAGCAGCTCGGGACTAGCGGGAGTAGATGAGCAGTTCTTC
CASSSGLAGVDEQFF
>.|.|TRBV10-1|TRBJ2-1
TGCGCCAGCAGTGAGCGGGTGGGCAATGAGCAGTTCTTC
CASSERVGNEQFF
>.|TRBD2|TRBV6-1|TRBJ2-7
TGTGCCAGCAGTGAAGCCGGGACTAGCGGGAGGGCCTACGAGCAGTACTTC
CASSEAGTSGRAYEQYF
>few|.|TRBV7-9|TRBJ2-2
TGTGCCAGCACCACCACCGGCGGGGAGCTGTTTTTT
CASTTTGGELFF
>.|TRBD1|TRBV6-4|TRBJ2-6
TGTGCCAGCAGCGCCGGGACAGGGTCTGGGGCCAACGTCCTGACTTTC
CASSAGTGSGANVLTF
>.|TRBD1|TRBV5-6|TRBJ1-5
TGTGCCAGCAGCCGGACAGGGAGGGACAATCAGCCCCAGCATTTT
CASSRTGRDNQPQHF
>.|.|TRBV27|TRBJ2-3
TGTGCCAGCAGTGCCGACAGGTTTCGCACAGATACGCAGTATTTT
CASSADRFRTDTQYF
>.|.|TRBV30|TRBJ1-3
TGTGCCTGGAGTTACTCTGGAAACACCATATATTTT
CAWSYSGNTIYF
>.|TRBD1|TRBV10-3|TRBJ1-2
TGTGCCATCAGTGTCGCCGGGACAGGGCTCGGCTACACCTTC
CAISVAGTGLGYTF
>.|.|TRBV6-1|TRBJ2-5
TGTGCCAGCAATTTTCGAGGATTGGAGACCCAGTACTTC
CASNFRGLETQYF
>.|TRBD1|TRBV19|TRBJ2-3
TGTGCCAGTACCAGACAGGGCGCAGATACGCAGTATTTT
CASTRQGADTQYF
>.|.|TRBV7-8|TRBJ2-7
TGTGCCAGCAGCTTAGTGGGGCTCAGCGATTATTACTCCTACGAGCAGTACTTC
CASSLVGLSDYYSYEQYF
>.|TRBD1|TRBV19|TRBJ2-6
TGTGCCAGTAGTCCCCAGGGGGCATCTTATGGGGCCAACGTCCTGACTTTC
CASSPQGASYGANVLTF
>.|TRBD2|TRBV7-3|TRBJ2-5
TGTGCCAGCAGCCCTGGTCCGGCTAGCGGGGGGCCCATGTACTTC
CASSPGPASGGPMYF
>.|TRBD2|TRBV5-1|TRBJ2-7
TGCGCCAGCAGCTTGACCGCTAGCGGCCCTTCCTACGAGCAGTACTTC
CASSLTASGPSYEQYF
>.|.|TRBV5-4|TRBJ2-7
TGTGCCAGCAGCTTGGCGGGGACCTACGAGCAGTACTTC
CASSLAGTYEQYF
>once|.|TRBV7-3|TRBJ2-2
TGTGCCAGCAGCTTCGCGGGTTTCGGGGAGCTGTTTTTT
CASSFAGFGELFF
>.|TRBD1|TRBV7-6|TRBJ1-2
TGTGCCAGCGCCCTCCGAGAGGGGGCTGAGTATGGCTACACCTTC
CASALREGAEYGYTF
>.|TRBD2|TRBV6-6|TRBJ2-1
TGTGCCAGCAGTCCGGGACTAGCGGGTCGCAATGAGCAGTTCTTC
CASSPGLAGRNEQFF
>.|TRBD1|TRBV5-6|TRBJ2-5
TGTGCCAGCAGCTTGCGAGCAGGGGGCGCGGGGGAGACCCAGTACTTC
CASSLRAGGAGETQYF
>.|TRBD2|TRBV5-4|TRBJ2-1
TGTGCCAGCAGCCCGGGACTAGCGGGGAATCTTTACAATGAGCAGTTCTTC
CASSPGLAGNLYNEQFF
>.|TRBD2|TRBV19|TRBJ2-1
TGTGCCAGTAAAGGCGGGGGGGCAAGGGAGCAGTTCTTC
CASKGGGAREQFF
>.|.|TRBV2|TRBJ2-7
TGTGCCAGCAGTGGAGAGGTGGACGAGCAGTACTTC
CASSGEVDEQYF
>.|.|TRBV6-6|TRBJ1-1
TGTGCCAGCAGCCATCAACAGGGTGAAGCTTTCTTT
CASSHQQGEAFF
>.|TRBD1|TRBV7-2|TRBJ1-1
TGTGCCAGCAGCTTGACGACAGGGGAGGGCACTGAAGCTTTCTTT
CASSLTTGEGTEAFF
>.|TRBD2|TRBV7-8|TRBJ2-1
TGTGCCACCGGGGGAGAAGGACTAGCGGGAGGGTACAATGAGCAGTTCTTC
CATGGEGLAGGYNEQFF
>.|.|TRBV9|TRBJ1-6
TGTGCCAGCAGCGCCCGGAGGGCAGACTATAATTCACCCCTCCACTTT
CASSARRADYNSPLHF
>.|TRBD2|TRBV4-2|TRBJ2-3
TGTGCCAGCAGCCAGATAGCGGGGGGGCTGACAGATACGCAGTATTTT
CASSQIAGGLTDTQYF
>.|.|TRBV28|TRBJ2-1
TGTGCCAGCAGTAGGGGGGGGGACAATGAGCAGTTCTTC
CASSRGGDNEQFF
>.|.|TRBV6-5|TRBJ2-1
TGTGCCAGCAGTTTTCGACCCAGCGGGCCGTACAATGAGCAGTTCTTC
CASSFRPSGPYNEQFF
>few|TRBD1|TRBV6-5|TRBJ1-5
TGTGCCAGCAGTACGGGACAGGTCGACAATCAGCCCCAGCATTTT
CASSTGQVDNQPQHF
>few|TRBD2|TRBV19|TRBJ2-1
TGTGCCAGTAGTCTGACTAGCGGGAACTACAATGAGCAGTTCTTC
CASSLTSGNYNEQFF
>once|TRBD2|TRBV29-1|TRBJ2-5
TGCAGCGTTGAAGTTAGTGCTAGCGGTTACCAAGAGACCCAGTACTTC
CSVEVSASGYQETQYF